This entry features one T cell receptor (beta chain) sequence. Its target is not known. This record belongs to a study of T cell responses to AZD1222 COVID-19 vaccine. For the study at large: Pooled together were second doses at about 4 or about 12 weeks. Study results and caveats: Nearly half of unique spike-specific TCRs reportedly avoided B.1.351 and B.1.1.7 mutated regions. Dominant CD4 TCR responses targeted spike regions 160-218 and 743-854.

Sequenced by immunoSEQ multiplex PCR; TCRdb stores in-frame clones only, minus some. The top ten clones hold about 1.3% of a sample with fewer than 180,000 clones, 94% of them seen once. V was cut by 11 bases and J by 4 bases, with 14 bases left in between. Germline loops: CDR1 LGHNT, CDR2 FRNRAP. This CDR3 contains 12 residues. The source material was peripheral blood, sampled on day 0 of AZD1222 vaccination. The clonotype comes from an adult in good health. The chain uses TRBV12-5 and TRBJ1-1, with D possibly matching TRBD1 (6 bases). CDR3 coding DNA: TGTGCTGGCTCAGGGGTGTCCACTGAAGCTTTCTTT. Translating it yields CAGSGVSTEAFF. The variable domain in full, completed from reference TRBV12-5 and TRBJ1-1, reads DARVTQTPRHKVTEMGQEVTMRCQPILGHNTVFWYRQTMMQGLELLAYFRNRAPLDDSGMPKDRFSAEMPDATLATLKIQPSEPRDSAVYFCAGSGVSTEAFFGQGTRLTVV.